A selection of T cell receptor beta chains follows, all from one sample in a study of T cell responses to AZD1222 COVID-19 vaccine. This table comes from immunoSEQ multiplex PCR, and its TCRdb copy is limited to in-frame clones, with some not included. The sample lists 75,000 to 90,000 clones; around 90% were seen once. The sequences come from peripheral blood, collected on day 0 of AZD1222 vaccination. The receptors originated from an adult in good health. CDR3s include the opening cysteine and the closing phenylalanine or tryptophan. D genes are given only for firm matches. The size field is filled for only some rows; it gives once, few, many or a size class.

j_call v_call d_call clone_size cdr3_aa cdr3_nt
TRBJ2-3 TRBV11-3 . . CASSLSVTDTQYF TGTGCCAGCAGCTTATCAGTCACAGATACGCAGTATTTT
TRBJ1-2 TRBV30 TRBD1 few CALYRDRGGDGYTF TGTGCCCTTTACCGGGACAGGGGCGGGGATGGCTACACCTTC
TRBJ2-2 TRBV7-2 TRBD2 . CASSYLAGGPGGELFF TGTGCCAGCAGCTACCTAGCGGGGGGGCCTGGCGGGGAGCTGTTTTTT
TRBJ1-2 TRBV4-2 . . CASSQDLEQGYYGYTF TGTGCCAGCAGCCAAGATTTGGAACAGGGCTACTATGGCTACACCTTC
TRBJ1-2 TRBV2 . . CASTRRLIYGYTF TGTGCCAGCACCAGACGATTGATCTATGGCTACACCTTC
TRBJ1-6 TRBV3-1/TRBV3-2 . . CASSQGQRYNSPLHF TGTGCCAGCAGCCAAGGCCAGCGCTATAATTCACCCCTCCACTTT
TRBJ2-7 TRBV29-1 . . CSAVRENYEQYF TGCAGCGCCGTGAGGGAGAACTACGAGCAGTACTTC
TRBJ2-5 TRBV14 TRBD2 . CASSQSGGVGETQYF TGTGCCAGCAGCCAAAGCGGGGGGGTCGGAGAGACCCAGTACTTC
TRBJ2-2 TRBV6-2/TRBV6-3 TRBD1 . CASSQGANTGELFF TGTGCCAGCAGCCAGGGGGCGAACACCGGGGAGCTGTTTTTT
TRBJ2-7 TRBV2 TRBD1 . CASRTGRVSYEQYF TGTGCCAGCAGGACAGGGCGGGTCTCCTACGAGCAGTACTTC
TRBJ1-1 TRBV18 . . CASSETGNTEAFF TGTGCCAGCTCAGAAACAGGGAACACTGAAGCTTTCTTT
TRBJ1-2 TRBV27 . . CASSLRQRANYGYTF TGTGCCAGCAGTTTAAGACAGAGAGCTAACTATGGCTACACCTTC
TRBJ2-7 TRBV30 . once CAWSHLGSYEQYF TGTGCCTGGAGCCATCTCGGATCTTACGAGCAGTACTTC
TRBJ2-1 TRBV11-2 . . CASSLVAAPYNEQFF TGTGCCAGCAGCTTAGTAGCGGCACCATACAATGAGCAGTTCTTC
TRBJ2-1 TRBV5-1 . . CASNLFDNEQFF TGCGCCAGCAACTTGTTCGACAATGAGCAGTTCTTC
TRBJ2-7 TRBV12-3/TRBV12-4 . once CASRLTGAAAMNF TGTGCCAGCAGGTTAACAGGTGCCGCTGCCATGAACTTC
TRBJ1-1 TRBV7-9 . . CASSSGWGKDTEAFF TGTGCCAGCAGTTCCGGTTGGGGGAAGGACACTGAAGCTTTCTTT
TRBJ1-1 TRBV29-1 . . CSVGRAATEAFF TGCAGCGTTGGTAGGGCGGCGACTGAAGCTTTCTTT
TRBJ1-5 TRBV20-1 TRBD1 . CSASRDRVNQPQHF TGCAGTGCTAGTAGGGACAGGGTCAATCAGCCCCAGCATTTT
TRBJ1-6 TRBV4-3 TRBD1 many CASSQEGQGGISPLHF TGCGCCAGCAGCCAAGAGGGACAGGGGGGGATTTCACCCCTCCACTTT
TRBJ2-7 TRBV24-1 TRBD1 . CATRRQGVYEQYF TGTGCCACCAGAAGACAGGGGGTGTACGAGCAGTACTTC
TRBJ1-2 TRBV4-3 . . CASSHALGSVGYTF TGCGCCAGCAGCCACGCGCTGGGATCAGTAGGCTACACCTTC